These 6 T cell receptor beta chains were all obtained from the same sample, sequenced in a study of T cell changes during pregnancy in multiple sclerosis. This table comes from immunoSEQ multiplex PCR, and its TCRdb copy is limited to in-frame clones, with some not included. The data show about 84,000 clones, about 93% seen once. This specimen was peripheral blood, taken in the second trimester of pregnancy. These receptors came from a female donor in good health, enrolled as a control in a pregnancy study.

V usage is TRBV30 and J usage is TRBJ1-1, with D unresolved. The germline V and J ends were trimmed by 0 bases and 4 bases, with 12 bases remaining between them. This CDR3 region has 14 residues. Germline V CDR1 and CDR2: GTSNPN, SVGIG (reference sequence). This CDR3 reads CAWSVRGLGTEAFF. CDR3 DNA sequence: TGTGCCTGGAGTGTACGAGGGCTAGGCACTGAAGCTTTCTTT.

J is TRBJ1-2 and V is TRBV5-1, with D perhaps TRBD1 (5 bases). The germline V and J ends were trimmed by 0 bases and 4 bases, with 13 bases remaining between them. The germline gives CDR1 SGHRS, CDR2 YFSETQ. The CDR3 extends over 15 amino acids. CDR3 amino acids: CASSLAVGRVYGYTF. CDR3 bases: TGCGCCAGCAGCTTGGCGGTGGGGCGCGTCTATGGCTACACCTTC.

The J gene is TRBJ2-3, the V gene TRBV5-1, with D possibly being TRBD2 (5 bases). Trimming shortened V by 0 bases and J by 4 bases, and 12 bases separated the two germline ends. The CDR3 covers 15 residues. Germline loops: CDR1 SGHRS, CDR2 YFSETQ. This chain's CDR3 is CASSLALVGADTQYF. The CDR3 bases are TGCGCCAGCAGCTTGGCCTTGGTGGGAGCAGATACGCAGTATTTT.

The V call is TRBV19, the J call TRBJ1-5; 8 nucleotides match TRBD1. V lost 5 bases and J lost 7; bases outside the gene matches: 10. Germline CDR1 LNHDA, CDR2 SQIVND (reference sequence). CDR3 length equals 15 residues. CDR3 residues: CASSAGGHGEQPQHF. DNA of the CDR3: TGTGCCAGTAGTGCAGGGGGCCACGGTGAACAGCCCCAGCATTTT.

The DNA of the CDR3 is TGTGCCACCAGCAGAGCCCTCTATGGCTACACCTTC. Translated: CATSRALYGYTF. The rearrangement uses TRBV15 and TRBJ1-2; D uncertain. Trimming removed 1 base from V and 4 bases from J, with 4 bases in between. The CDR3 spans 12 residues. Germline V gene lookup returns CDR1 LNHNV and CDR2 YYDKDF (reference sequence).

The chain is built from TRBV12-5 and TRBJ2-2, with D possibly being TRBD2 (6 bases). This CDR3 spans 14 amino acids. Trimming took off 7 bases at V and 0 bases at J, with 9 bases between the two ends. Germline V gives CDR1 LGHNT, CDR2 FRNRAP. This chain's CDR3 is CASAAGTNTGELFF. DNA of the CDR3: TGTGCTAGTGCCGCGGGGACGAACACCGGGGAGCTGTTTTTT.